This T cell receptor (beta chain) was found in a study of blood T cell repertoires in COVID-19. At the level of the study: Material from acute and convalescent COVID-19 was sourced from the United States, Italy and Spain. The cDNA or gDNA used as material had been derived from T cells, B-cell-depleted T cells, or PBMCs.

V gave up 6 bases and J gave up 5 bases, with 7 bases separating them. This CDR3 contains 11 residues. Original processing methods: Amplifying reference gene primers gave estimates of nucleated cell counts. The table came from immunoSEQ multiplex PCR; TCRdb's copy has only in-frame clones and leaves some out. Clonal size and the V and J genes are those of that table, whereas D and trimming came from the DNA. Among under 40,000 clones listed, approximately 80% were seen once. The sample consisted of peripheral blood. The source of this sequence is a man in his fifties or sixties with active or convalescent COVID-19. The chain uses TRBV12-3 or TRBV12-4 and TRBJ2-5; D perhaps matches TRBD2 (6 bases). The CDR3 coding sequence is TGTGCCAGCAGACGGGGGGAGACCCAGTACTTC. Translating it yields CASRRGETQYF.